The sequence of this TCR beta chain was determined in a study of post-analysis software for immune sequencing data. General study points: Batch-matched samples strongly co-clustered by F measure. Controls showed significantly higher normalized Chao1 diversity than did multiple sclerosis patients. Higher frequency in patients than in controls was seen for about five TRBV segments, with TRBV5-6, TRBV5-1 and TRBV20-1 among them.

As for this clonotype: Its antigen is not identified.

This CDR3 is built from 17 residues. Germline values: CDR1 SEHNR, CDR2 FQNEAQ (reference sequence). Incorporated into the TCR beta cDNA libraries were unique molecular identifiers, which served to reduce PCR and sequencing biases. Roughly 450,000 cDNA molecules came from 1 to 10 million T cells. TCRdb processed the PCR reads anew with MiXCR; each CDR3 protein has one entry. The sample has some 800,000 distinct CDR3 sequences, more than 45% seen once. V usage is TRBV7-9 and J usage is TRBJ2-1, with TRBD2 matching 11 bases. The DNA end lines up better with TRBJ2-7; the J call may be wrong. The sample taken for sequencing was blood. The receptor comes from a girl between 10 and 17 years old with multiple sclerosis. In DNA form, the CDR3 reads TGTGCCAGCAGCCCGACTAGCGGGACGAGCTCCTACAATGAGCAGTACTTC. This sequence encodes CASSPTSGTSSYNEQYF.